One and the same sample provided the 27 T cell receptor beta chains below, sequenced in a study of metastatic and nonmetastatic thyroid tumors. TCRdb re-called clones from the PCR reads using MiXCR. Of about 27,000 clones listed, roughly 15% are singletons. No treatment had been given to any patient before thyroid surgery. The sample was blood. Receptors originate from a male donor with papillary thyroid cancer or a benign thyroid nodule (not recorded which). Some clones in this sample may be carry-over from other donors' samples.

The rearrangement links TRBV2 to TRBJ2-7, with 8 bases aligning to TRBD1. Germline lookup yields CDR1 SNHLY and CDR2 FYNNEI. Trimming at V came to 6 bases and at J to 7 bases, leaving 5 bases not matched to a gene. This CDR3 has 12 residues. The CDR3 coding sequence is TGTGCCAGCAGGGACAGGGTTTGGGAGCAGTACTTC. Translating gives CASRDRVWEQYF.

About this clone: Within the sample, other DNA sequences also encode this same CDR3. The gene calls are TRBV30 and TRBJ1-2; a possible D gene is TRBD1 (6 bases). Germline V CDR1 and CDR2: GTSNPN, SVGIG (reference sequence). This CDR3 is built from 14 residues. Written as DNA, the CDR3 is TGTGCGCCGGGGGGGACACCCCCTACGGATGGCTACACCTTC. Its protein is CAPGGTPPTDGYTF.

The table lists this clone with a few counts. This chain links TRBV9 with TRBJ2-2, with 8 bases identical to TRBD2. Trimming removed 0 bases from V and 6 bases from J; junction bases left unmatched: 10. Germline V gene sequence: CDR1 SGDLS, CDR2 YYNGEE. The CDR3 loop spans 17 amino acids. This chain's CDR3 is CASSVATGREGSGELFF. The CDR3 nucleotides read TGTGCCAGCAGCGTAGCTACGGGACGGGAGGGTTCCGGGGAGCTGTTTTTT.

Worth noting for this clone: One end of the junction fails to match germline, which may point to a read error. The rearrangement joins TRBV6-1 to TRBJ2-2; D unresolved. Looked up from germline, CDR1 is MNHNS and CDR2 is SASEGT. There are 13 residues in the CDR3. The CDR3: CASGYTETGELFF. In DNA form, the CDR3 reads TGTGCCAGCGGGTATACAGAAACCGGTGAGCTGTTTTTT.

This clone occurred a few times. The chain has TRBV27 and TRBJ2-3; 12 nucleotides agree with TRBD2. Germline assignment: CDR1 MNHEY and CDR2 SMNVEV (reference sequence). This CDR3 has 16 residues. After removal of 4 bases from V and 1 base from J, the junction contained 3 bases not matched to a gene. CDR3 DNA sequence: TGTGCCAGCAGTTCACGACTAGCGGGGGGCACAGATACGCAGTATTTT. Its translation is CASSSRLAGGTDTQYF.

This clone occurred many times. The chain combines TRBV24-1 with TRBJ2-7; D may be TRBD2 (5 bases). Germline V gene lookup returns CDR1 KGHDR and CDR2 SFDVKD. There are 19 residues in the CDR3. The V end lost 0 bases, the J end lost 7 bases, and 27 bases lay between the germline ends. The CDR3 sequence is CATSDLGLAGPPTVGEQYF. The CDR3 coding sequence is TGTGCCACCAGTGATTTGGGGCTAGCAGGACCCCCTACGGTCGGGGAGCAGTACTTC.

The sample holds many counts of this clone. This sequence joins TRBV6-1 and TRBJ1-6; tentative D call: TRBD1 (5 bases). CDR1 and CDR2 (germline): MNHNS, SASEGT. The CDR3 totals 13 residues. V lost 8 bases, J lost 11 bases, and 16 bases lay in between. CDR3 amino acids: CASGQRARTPLHF. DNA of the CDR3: TGTGCCAGCGGACAACGGGCGAGGACACCCCTCCACTTT.

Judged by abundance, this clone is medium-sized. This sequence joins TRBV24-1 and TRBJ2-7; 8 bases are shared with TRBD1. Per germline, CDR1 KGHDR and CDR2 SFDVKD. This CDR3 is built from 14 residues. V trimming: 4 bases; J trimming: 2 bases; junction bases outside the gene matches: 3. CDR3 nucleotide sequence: TGTGCCACCAGTGAGGGGGGACAGGCCTACGAGCAGTACTTC. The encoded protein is CATSEGGQAYEQYF.

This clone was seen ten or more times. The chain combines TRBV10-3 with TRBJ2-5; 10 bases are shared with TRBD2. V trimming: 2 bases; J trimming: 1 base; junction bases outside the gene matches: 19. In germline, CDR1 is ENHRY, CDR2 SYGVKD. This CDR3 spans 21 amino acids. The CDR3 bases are TGTGCCATCAGTGAGCTCTGGGTCCGTACTAGCGGGGCAAGACCCCAAGAGACCCAGTACTTC. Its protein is CAISELWVRTSGARPQETQYF.

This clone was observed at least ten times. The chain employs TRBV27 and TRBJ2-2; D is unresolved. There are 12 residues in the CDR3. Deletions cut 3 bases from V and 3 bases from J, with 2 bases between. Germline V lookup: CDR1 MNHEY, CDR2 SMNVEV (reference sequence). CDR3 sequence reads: CASSFHTGELFF. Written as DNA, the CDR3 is TGTGCCAGCAGTTTCCACACCGGGGAGCTGTTTTTT.

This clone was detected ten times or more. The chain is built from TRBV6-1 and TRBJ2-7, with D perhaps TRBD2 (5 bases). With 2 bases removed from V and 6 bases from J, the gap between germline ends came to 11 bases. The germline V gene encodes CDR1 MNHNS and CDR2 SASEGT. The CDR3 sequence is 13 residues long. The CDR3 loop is CASSEIRGSEQYF. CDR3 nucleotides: TGTGCCAGCAGTGAAATCCGGGGATCCGAGCAGTACTTC.

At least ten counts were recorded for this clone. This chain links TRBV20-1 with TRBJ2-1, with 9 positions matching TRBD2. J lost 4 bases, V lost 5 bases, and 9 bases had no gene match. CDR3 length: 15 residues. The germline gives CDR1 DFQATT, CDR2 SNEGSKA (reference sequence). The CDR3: CSAYPSSGVYNEQFF. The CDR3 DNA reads TGCAGTGCTTACCCCTCTAGCGGGGTTTACAATGAGCAGTTCTTC.

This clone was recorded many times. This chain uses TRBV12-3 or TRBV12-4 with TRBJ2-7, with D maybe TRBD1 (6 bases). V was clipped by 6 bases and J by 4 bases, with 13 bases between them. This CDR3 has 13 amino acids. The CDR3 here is CASRGGQFYEQYF. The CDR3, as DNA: TGTGCCAGCAGGGGTGGACAGTTTTACGAGCAGTACTTC.

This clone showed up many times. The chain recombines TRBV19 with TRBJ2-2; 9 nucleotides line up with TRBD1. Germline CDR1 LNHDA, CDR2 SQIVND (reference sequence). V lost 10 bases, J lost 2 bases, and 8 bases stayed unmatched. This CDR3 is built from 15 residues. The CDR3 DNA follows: TGTGCCACTGGAACAGGGGGCCCCAACACCGGGGAGCTGTTTTTT. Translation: CATGTGGPNTGELFF.

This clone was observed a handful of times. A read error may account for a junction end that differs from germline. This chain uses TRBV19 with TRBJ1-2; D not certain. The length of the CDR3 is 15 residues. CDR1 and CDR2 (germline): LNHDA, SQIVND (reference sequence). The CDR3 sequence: CASSNREGPNYSYTF. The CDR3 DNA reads TGTGCCAGTAGTAACCGGGAAGGGCCCAACTATAGCTACACCTTC.

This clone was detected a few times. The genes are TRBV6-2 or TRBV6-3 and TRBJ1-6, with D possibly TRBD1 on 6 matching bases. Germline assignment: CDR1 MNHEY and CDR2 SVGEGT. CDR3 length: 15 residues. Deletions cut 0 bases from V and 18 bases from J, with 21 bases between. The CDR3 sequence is CASSYSISDRVTPHF. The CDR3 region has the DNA TGTGCCAGCAGTTACTCTATTTCGGACAGAGTCACCCCCCACTTT.

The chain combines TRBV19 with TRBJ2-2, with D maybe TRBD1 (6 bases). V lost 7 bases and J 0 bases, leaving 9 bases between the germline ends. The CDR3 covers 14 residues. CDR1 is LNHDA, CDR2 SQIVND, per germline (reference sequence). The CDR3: CASKDRTNTGELFF. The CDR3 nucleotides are TGTGCCAGTAAGGACAGAACGAACACCGGGGAGCTGTTTTTT.

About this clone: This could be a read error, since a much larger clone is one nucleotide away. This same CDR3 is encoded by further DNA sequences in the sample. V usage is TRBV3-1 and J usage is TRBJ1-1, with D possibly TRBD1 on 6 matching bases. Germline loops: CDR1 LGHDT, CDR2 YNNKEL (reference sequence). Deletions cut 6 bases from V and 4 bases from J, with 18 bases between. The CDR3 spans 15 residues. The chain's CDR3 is CASSLGQLGATEAFF. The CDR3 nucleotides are TGTGCCAGCAGTCTTGGACAGTTGGGGGCCACTGAAGCTTTCTTT.

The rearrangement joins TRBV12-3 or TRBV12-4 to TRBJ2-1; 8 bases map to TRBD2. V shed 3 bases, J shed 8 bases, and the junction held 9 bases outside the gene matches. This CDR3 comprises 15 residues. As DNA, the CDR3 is TGTGCCAGCAGTTTCGGCGGGGGGCCGCGGGATGAGCAGTTCTTC. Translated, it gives CASSFGGGPRDEQFF.

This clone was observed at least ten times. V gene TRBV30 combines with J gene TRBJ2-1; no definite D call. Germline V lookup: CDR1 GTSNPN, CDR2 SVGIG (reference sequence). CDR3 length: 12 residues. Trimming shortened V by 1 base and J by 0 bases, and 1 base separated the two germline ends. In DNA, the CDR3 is TGTGCCTGGAGTGACTCCTACAATGAGCAGTTCTTC. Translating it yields CAWSDSYNEQFF.

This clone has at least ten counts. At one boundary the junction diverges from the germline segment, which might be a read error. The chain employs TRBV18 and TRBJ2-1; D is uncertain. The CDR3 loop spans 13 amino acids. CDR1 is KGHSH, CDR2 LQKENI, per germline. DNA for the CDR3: TGTGCCAGCTCCCCACCGAGTTACAATGAGCAGTTCTTC. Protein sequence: CASSPPSYNEQFF.

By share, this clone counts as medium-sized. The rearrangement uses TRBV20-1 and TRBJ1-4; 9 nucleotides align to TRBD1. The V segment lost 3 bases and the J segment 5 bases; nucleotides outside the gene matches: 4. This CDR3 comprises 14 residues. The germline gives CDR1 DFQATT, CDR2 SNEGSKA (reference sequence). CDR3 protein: CSARYGTGNEKLFF. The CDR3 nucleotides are TGCAGTGCTAGGTACGGGACAGGGAATGAAAAACTGTTTTTT.

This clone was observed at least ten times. The chain's CDR3 is CSVEDRTSVSTDTQYF. As DNA, the CDR3 is TGCAGCGTTGAAGATCGGACTAGCGTAAGCACAGATACGCAGTATTTT. The J gene is TRBJ2-3, the V gene TRBV29-1, with 9 bases lining up with TRBD2. This CDR3 has 16 residues. V shed 0 bases and J 0 bases; nucleotides not matched to a gene: 4. Germline CDR1 reads SQVTM; CDR2 reads ANQGSEA.

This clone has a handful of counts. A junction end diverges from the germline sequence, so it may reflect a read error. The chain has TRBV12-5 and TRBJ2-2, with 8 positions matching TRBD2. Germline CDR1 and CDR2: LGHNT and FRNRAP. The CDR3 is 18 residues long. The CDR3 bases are TGTGCTAGTGTTTTGCTAGCGGGTCCCCCCTGCGGCACCGGGGAGCTGTTTTTT. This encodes CASVLLAGPPCGTGELFF.

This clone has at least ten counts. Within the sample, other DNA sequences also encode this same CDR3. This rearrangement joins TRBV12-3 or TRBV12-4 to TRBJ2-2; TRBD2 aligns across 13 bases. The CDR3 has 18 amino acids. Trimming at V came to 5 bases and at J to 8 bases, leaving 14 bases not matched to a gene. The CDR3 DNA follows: TGTGCCAGCAGTAGTGACCGGCGACGACTAGCGGGGGGTGGGGAGCTGTTTTTT. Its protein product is CASSSDRRRLAGGGELFF.

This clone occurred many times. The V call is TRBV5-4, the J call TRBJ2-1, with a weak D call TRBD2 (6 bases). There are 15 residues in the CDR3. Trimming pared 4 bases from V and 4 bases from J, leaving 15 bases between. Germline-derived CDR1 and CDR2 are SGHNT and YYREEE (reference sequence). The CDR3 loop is CASSPREGGYNEQFF. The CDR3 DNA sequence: TGTGCCAGCAGCCCCCGCGAGGGAGGTTACAATGAGCAGTTCTTC.

Here the CDR3 DNA reads TGTGCCAGTAGGGGGGGAGCGTCCGCCGAGGCACCGAGAACTGAAGCTTTCTTT. It encodes CASRGGASAEAPRTEAFF. The J gene is TRBJ1-1, the V gene TRBV19; a weak D match, TRBD1 (5 bases). With 6 bases removed from V and 5 bases from J, the gap between germline ends came to 28 bases. The CDR3 spans 18 residues. Germline CDR1 is LNHDA and CDR2 is SQIVND (reference sequence).